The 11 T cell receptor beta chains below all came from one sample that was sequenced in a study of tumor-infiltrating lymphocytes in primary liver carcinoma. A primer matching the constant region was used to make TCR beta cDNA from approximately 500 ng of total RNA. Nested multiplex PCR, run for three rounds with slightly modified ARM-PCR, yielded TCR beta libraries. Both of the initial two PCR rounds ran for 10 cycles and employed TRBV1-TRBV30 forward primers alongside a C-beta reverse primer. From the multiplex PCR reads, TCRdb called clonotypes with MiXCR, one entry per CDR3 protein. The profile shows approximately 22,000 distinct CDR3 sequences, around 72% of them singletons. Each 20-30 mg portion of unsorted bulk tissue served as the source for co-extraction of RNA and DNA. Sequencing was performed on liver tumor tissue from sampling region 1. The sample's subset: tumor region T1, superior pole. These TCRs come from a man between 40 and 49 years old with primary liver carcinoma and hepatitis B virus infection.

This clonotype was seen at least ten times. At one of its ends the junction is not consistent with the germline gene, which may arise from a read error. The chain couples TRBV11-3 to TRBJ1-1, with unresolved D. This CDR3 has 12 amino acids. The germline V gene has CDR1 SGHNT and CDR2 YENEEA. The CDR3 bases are TGTGCCAACAGAGAGGGAAACACTGACGCTTTCTTT. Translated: CANREGNTDAFF.

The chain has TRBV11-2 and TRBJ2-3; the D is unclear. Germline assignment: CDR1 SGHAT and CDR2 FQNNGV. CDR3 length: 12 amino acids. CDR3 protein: CTNSAGTDTQYF. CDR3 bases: TGTACCAACAGCGCCGGCACAGATACGCAGTATTTT.

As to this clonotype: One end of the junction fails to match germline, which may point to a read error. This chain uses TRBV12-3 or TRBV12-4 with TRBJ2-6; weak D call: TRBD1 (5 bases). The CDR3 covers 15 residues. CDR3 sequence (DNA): TGTACCAGCACCCTCTCCCGCTCTGGGGCCAACGTCCTGATTTTC. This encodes CTSTLSRSGANVLIF.

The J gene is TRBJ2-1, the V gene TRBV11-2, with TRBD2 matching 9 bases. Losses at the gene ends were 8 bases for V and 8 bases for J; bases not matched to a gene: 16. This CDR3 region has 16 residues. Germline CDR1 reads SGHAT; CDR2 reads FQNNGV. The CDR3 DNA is TGTGCCAGCGACTTAGGGCTCCTAGCGGGAATGGATGAGCAGTTCTTC. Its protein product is CASDLGLLAGMDEQFF.

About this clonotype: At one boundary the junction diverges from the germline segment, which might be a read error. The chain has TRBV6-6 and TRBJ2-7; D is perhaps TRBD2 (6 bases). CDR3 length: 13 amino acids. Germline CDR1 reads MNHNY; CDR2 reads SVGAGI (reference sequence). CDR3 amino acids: CTSRDSGNYEQYF. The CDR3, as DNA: TGTACCAGTAGAGATAGCGGAAACTACGAGCAGTACTTC.

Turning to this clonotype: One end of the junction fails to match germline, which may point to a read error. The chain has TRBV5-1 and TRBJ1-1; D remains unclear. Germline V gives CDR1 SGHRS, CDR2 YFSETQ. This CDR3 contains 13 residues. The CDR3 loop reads CASSLWENTEAFF. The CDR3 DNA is TGCGCCAGCAGCCTTTGGGAGAACACTGAAGCCTTCTTT.

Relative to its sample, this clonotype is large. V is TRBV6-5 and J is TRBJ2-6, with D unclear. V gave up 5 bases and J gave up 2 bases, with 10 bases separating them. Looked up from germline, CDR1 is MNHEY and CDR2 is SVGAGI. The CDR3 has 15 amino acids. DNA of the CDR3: TGTGCCAGCAGTCCCGACCTTCCTGGGGCCAACGTCCTGACTTTC. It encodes CASSPDLPGANVLTF.

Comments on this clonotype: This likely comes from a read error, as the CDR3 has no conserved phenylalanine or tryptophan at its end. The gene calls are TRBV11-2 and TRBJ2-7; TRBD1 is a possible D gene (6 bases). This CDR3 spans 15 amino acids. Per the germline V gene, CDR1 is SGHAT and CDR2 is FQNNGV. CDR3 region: CASSQGTWRTYGQYL. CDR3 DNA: TGTGCCAGCAGCCAAGGGACATGGAGAACCTACGGGCAGTACTTA.

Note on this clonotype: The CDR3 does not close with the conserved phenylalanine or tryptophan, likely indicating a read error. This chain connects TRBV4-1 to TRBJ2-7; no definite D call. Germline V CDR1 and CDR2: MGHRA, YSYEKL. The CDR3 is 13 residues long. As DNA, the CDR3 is TGCGTCAGCAGCCCGGGCCGCTGGTACGAGCAGTACTAC. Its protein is CVSSPGRWYEQYY.

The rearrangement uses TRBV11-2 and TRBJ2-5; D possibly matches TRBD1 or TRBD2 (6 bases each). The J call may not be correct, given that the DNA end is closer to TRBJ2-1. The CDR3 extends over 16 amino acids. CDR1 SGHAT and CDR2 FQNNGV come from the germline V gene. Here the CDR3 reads CASSLTAGDSGETQFF. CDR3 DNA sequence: TGTGCCAGCAGCCTAACAGCAGGGGACTCGGGGGAGACCCAGTTCTTC.

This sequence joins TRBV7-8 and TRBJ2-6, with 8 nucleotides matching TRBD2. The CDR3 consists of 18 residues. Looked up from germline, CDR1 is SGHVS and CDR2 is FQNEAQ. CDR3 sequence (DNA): TGTATCAGCAGCCTTCCGGGACTAGACTTTTCTGGGGCCAACGTCCTGACTTTC. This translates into CISSLPGLDFSGANVLTF.